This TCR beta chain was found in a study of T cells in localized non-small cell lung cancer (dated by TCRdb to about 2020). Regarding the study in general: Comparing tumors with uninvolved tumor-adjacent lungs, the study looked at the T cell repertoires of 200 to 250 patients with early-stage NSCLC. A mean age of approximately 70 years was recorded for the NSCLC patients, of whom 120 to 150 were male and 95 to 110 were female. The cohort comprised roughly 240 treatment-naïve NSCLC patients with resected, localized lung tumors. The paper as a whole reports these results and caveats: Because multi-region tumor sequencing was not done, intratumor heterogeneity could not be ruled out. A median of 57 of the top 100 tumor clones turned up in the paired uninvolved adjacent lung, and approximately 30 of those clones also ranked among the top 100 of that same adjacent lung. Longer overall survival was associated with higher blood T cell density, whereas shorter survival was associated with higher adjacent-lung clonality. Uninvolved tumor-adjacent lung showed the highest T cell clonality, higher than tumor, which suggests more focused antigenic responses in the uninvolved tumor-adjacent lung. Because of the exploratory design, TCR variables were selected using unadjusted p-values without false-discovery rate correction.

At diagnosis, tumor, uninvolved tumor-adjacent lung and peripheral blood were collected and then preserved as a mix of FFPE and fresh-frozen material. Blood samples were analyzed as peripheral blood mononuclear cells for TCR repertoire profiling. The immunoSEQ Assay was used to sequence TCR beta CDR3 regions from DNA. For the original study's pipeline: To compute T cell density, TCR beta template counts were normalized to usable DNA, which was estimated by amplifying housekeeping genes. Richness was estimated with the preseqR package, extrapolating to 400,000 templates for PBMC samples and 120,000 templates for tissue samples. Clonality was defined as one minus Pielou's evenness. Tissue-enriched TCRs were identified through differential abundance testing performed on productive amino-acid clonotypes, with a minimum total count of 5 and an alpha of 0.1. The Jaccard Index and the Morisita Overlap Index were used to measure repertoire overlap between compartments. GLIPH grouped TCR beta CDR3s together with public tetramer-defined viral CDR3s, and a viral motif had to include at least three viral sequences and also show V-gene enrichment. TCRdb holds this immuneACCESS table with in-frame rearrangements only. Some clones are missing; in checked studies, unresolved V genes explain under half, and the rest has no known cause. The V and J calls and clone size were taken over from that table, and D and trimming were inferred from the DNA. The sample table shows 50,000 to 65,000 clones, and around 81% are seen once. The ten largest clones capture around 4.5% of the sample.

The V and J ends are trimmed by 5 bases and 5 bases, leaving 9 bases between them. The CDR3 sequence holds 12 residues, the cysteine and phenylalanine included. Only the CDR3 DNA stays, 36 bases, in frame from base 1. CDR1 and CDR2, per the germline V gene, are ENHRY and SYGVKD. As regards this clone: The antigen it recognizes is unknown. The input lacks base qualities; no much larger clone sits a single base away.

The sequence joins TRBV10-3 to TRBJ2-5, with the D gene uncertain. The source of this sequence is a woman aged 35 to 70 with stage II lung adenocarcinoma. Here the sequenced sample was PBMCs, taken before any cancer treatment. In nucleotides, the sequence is TGTGCCATCAGTCCCGGATCCGAGACCCAGTACTTC. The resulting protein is CAISPGSETQYF.